The next 15 T cell receptor beta chains were all read from a single sample in a study of shared clonotypes between healthy human individuals. Profiling relied on immunoSEQ multiplex PCR, and the TCRdb table lists in-frame clones only, not all of them. The repertoire holds about 110,000 clones, with around 73% as singletons. Input material: memory CD8+ T cells sorted from blood. Subset of the sample: CD45RO+ cells pooled with CCR7-negative TemRA cells. The source of these receptors is a woman between 25 and 40 years old in good health.

The gene calls are TRBV5-5 and TRBJ2-7; 9 positions match TRBD1. Germline CDR1 SGHKS, CDR2 YYEKEE (reference sequence). The trim removed 1 base at V and 9 bases at J, leaving 14 bases unmatched. This CDR3 has 16 amino acids. The CDR3 spells CASSLFSGQGGKRQYF. The CDR3 DNA sequence: TGTGCCAGCAGCTTGTTTTCGGGACAGGGTGGTAAAAGGCAGTACTTC.

The chain is built from TRBV6-6 and TRBJ2-7, with TRBD1 matching over 9 bases. CDR3 length: 16 amino acids. V lost 2 bases and J lost 1; bases outside the gene matches: 6. CDR1 and CDR2 from the germline V gene are MNHNY and SVGAGI (reference sequence). CDR3 region: CASSYTMGQGSYEQYF. The DNA of the CDR3 is TGTGCCAGCAGTTACACCATGGGACAGGGATCCTACGAGCAGTACTTC.

The chain links TRBV6-6 to TRBJ2-5; D call uncertain. V shed 5 bases and J shed 2 bases, with 12 bases lying between them. Germline assignment: CDR1 MNHNY and CDR2 SVGAGI (reference sequence). This CDR3 has 14 amino acids. The CDR3 reads CASSSWSEQETQYF. CDR3 DNA: TGTGCCAGCAGTAGCTGGTCGGAACAAGAGACCCAGTACTTC.

The V gene is TRBV6-4, the J gene TRBJ2-2; D gene uncertain. The CDR3 is 13 residues long. V shed 0 bases and J shed 5 bases, with 4 bases lying between them. Germline assignment: CDR1 MRHNA and CDR2 SNTAGT. The CDR3 region has the DNA TGTGCCAGCAGTGACTCAGAGACCGGGGAGCTGTTTTTT. Its protein is CASSDSETGELFF.

The rearrangement uses TRBV6-1 and TRBJ2-3; the D is unclear. Germline V gene data show CDR1 as MNHNS and CDR2 as SASEGT. V lost 2 bases and J lost 5, with 17 bases in between. This CDR3 has 16 amino acids. In DNA, the CDR3 is TGTGCCAGCAGTGAATTTGGTGTGTCTCCAGGAGATACGCAGTATTTT. Protein product: CASSEFGVSPGDTQYF.

The chain is built from TRBV5-1 and TRBJ2-1; D remains ambiguous. From germline, CDR1 is SGHRS and CDR2 YFSETQ. Deletions cut 2 bases from V and 9 bases from J, with 9 bases between. The CDR3 runs to 12 residues. CDR3 sequence reads: CASSFTLGEQFF. CDR3 DNA: TGCGCCAGCAGCTTTACGCTCGGTGAGCAGTTCTTC.

The V gene is TRBV9, the J gene TRBJ1-3, with no clear D. CDR1 is SGDLS, CDR2 YYNGEE, per germline. The CDR3 covers 15 residues. V lost 2 bases and J lost 0, with 9 bases in between. The CDR3 protein is CASSVSADSGNTIYF. For the CDR3, the DNA is TGTGCCAGCAGCGTTTCGGCTGACTCTGGAAACACCATATATTTT.

The chain has TRBV9 and TRBJ2-6; D remains ambiguous. This CDR3 contains 15 residues. Between the trimmed V and J ends, which lost 1 base and 2 bases, there was a span of 7 bases. CDR1 and CDR2 from the germline V gene are SGDLS and YYNGEE. CDR3 sequence (DNA): TGTGCCAGCAGCGTATCTAAGACTGGGGCCAACGTCCTGACTTTC. This sequence encodes CASSVSKTGANVLTF.

V gene TRBV2 combines with J gene TRBJ2-5; D not resolved. This CDR3 has 20 amino acids. Germline V CDR1 and CDR2: SNHLY, FYNNEI. The V and J ends lost 2 bases and 0 bases respectively, with 25 bases between them. CDR3 residues: CASSEFRSHFSPKYQETQYF. As DNA, the CDR3 is TGTGCCAGCAGTGAATTTAGGTCCCATTTTTCCCCCAAGTACCAAGAGACCCAGTACTTC.

This clone was counted a few times. The gene calls are TRBV25-1 and TRBJ2-1, with D unclear. CDR1 and CDR2 from the germline V gene are MGHDK and SYGVNS. CDR3 length: 15 residues. Trimming cost V 2 bases and J 5 bases, with 13 bases left between them. CDR3 bases: TGTGCCAGCAGTGAACTAATAGGTGGCCACAATGAGCAGTTCTTC. It yields the protein CASSELIGGHNEQFF.

The chain carries TRBV18 and TRBJ2-7; 7 positions agree with TRBD2. CDR1 and CDR2 (germline): KGHSH, LQKENI. The CDR3 is 15 residues long. V was clipped by 3 bases and J by 0 bases; unmatched bases: 5. CDR3 amino acids: CASSPQAGFSYEQYF. CDR3 bases: TGTGCCAGCTCACCCCAAGCGGGGTTCTCCTACGAGCAGTACTTC. Filled out from reference TRBV18 and TRBJ2-7, the complete variable domain reads NAGVMQNPRHLVRRRGQEARLRCSPMKGHSHVYWYRQLPEEGLKFMVYLQKENIIDESGMPKERFSAEFPKEGPSILRIQQVVRGDSAAYFCASSPQAGFSYEQYFGPGTRLTVT.

The chain couples TRBV5-4 to TRBJ2-7, with unresolved D. CDR3 length: 10 residues. Germline lookup yields CDR1 SGHNT and CDR2 YYREEE (reference sequence). V lost 2 bases, J lost 6 bases, and 3 bases lay in between. The CDR3 sequence is CASSFGEQYF. The DNA for the CDR3 is TGTGCCAGCAGCTTTGGCGAGCAGTACTTC.

The CDR3 nucleotides are TGTGCCAGCAGCCGCACGACGGCATCACTTCTCTCCTACGAGCAGTACTTC. It specifies CASSRTTASLLSYEQYF. The genes are TRBV7-9 and TRBJ2-7; D call uncertain. The germline V gene has CDR1 SEHNR and CDR2 FQNEAQ (reference sequence). The CDR3 runs 17 residues. Trimming took off 5 bases at V and 0 bases at J, with 20 bases between the two ends.

This clone was counted a few times. The chain has TRBV2 and TRBJ1-2; D gene uncertain. The CDR3 contains 14 residues. Germline V gene lookup returns CDR1 SNHLY and CDR2 FYNNEI. V was clipped by 0 bases and J by 6 bases, with 11 bases between them. The CDR3 region has the DNA TGTGCCAGCAGTGAAGCAGCCGTGCGGGATGGCTACACCTTC. Its protein product is CASSEAAVRDGYTF.

The rearrangement uses TRBV29-1 and TRBJ2-1; D ambiguous. This CDR3 has 16 residues. V lost 2 bases and J 10 bases, leaving 24 bases between the germline ends. The germline V gene has CDR1 SQVTM and CDR2 ANQGSEA. The CDR3 DNA sequence: TGCAGCGTTGAATTTGTCGGACCGGGCTCCCCAGCAGAGCAGTTCTTC. Translation gives CSVEFVGPGSPAEQFF.